These 9 T cell receptor beta chains originate from one sample sequenced in a study of blood T cell repertoires in COVID-19. The repertoire was sequenced with immunoSEQ multiplex PCR; TCRdb's copy has only in-frame clones and lacks some. The repertoire has roughly 220,000 clones, around 90% of them found once; the top ten carry roughly 15%. Sequencing was performed on PBMCs or T cells enriched from blood (not recorded which). The receptors here all came from a man aged 25-40 years who had been exposed to COVID-19.

In its sample, this clone was seen once. The rearrangement joins TRBV7-9 to TRBJ2-3, with TRBD2 matching 9 bases. With 1 base clipped from V and 4 bases from J, the junction kept 6 bases outside the gene matches. CDR1 and CDR2 (germline): SEHNR, FQNEAQ (reference sequence). The length of the CDR3 is 16 residues. This chain's CDR3 is CASSLGASGVSDTQYF. CDR3 nucleotides: TGTGCCAGCAGCTTAGGGGCTAGCGGGGTGTCAGATACGCAGTATTTT.

The gene calls are TRBV6-1 and TRBJ1-1; 8 nucleotides align to TRBD1. In germline, CDR1 is MNHNS, CDR2 SASEGT. V shed 4 bases and J 0 bases; nucleotides not matched to a gene: 10. CDR3 length equals 17 residues. CDR3 sequence reads: CASSAGTGVRMNTEAFF. The CDR3 nucleotides are TGTGCCAGCAGTGCTGGGACAGGCGTTAGGATGAACACTGAAGCTTTCTTT.

This clone was seen once. The genes are TRBV14 and TRBJ2-7; no clear D. The CDR3 sequence is 12 residues long. Germline V lookup: CDR1 SGHDN, CDR2 FVKESK. Between the trimmed V and J ends, which lost 3 bases and 5 bases, there was a span of 8 bases. CDR3 nucleotide sequence: TGTGCCAGCAGCCAGGTAGCCAACGAGCAGTACTTC. Its translation: CASSQVANEQYF.

The chain uses TRBV5-6 and TRBJ2-5; D is uncertain. V was cut by 5 bases and J by 1 base, with 9 bases left in between. CDR3 length: 13 residues. Germline V CDR1 and CDR2: SGHDT, YYEEEE. CDR3 nucleotides: TGTGCCAGCAGTCGAAGCCCCCAAGAGACCCAGTACTTC. Translated: CASSRSPQETQYF.

Points on this clone: The junction does not match germline at one end; this may be a read error. This chain uses TRBV10-3 with TRBJ1-1; D might be TRBD1 (5 bases). The CDR3 loop spans 14 amino acids. Per germline, CDR1 ENHRY and CDR2 SYGVKD. The CDR3 sequence: CAISESLRDSEAFF. CDR3 sequence (DNA): TGTGCCATCAGCGAGTCACTCCGGGACTCTGAAGCTTTCTTT.

This CDR3 is CSASVRNYGYTF. The CDR3 DNA reads TGCAGTGCTAGTGTCCGTAACTATGGCTACACCTTC. The chain combines TRBV20-1 with TRBJ1-2; D unresolved. Germline CDR1 is DFQATT and CDR2 is SNEGSKA (reference sequence). Trimming left V 3 bases short and J 1 base short, with 6 bases between. The CDR3 is made up of 12 amino acids.

The rearrangement joins TRBV14 to TRBJ1-6, with D possibly being TRBD1 (6 bases). V was clipped by 3 bases and J by 7 bases, with 16 bases between them. Germline CDR1 is SGHDN and CDR2 is FVKESK. The CDR3 runs to 16 residues. Here the CDR3 reads CASSHGVGGLNSPLHF. The CDR3 DNA is TGTGCCAGCAGCCATGGCGTCGGGGGGCTAAATTCACCCCTCCACTTT.

Here the CDR3 DNA reads TGTGCCAGCAGTGCGAGACTAGCGGGGGGGCGTGAGACCCAGTACTTC. Translated: CASSARLAGGRETQYF. V usage is TRBV25-1 and J usage is TRBJ2-5; TRBD2 agrees at 14 bases. CDR3 length: 16 amino acids. V trimming: 4 bases; J trimming: 5 bases; junction bases outside the gene matches: 6. CDR1 and CDR2 (germline): MGHDK, SYGVNS.

The chain is built from TRBV4-3 and TRBJ2-7; 10 bases match TRBD2. Germline V lookup: CDR1 LGHNA, CDR2 YSLEER. This CDR3 is 17 amino acids long. With 1 base clipped from V and 3 bases from J, the junction kept 9 bases outside the gene matches. This chain's CDR3 is CASSQVWGSGGFYEQYF. The CDR3 DNA reads TGCGCCAGCAGCCAAGTTTGGGGTAGCGGGGGGTTCTACGAGCAGTACTTC.